The T cell receptor beta chain described here comes from a study of T cells after yellow fever vaccination. The V gene lost 4 bases and the J gene lost 3 bases, with 8 bases spanning the gap. The CDR3 has 12 residues. Germline V CDR1 and CDR2: SGHRS, YFSETQ. This clonotype was counted many times. Its antigen is not identified. TCRdb reanalysed the 5' RACE reads using MiXCR and keeps one entry per CDR3 protein. The data show 200,000 to 300,000 distinct CDR3 sequences, with 6.7% seen just once and more than 1% held by the top ten. General study findings and limits: Detected again after the booster were most primary-vaccination clones, at 96% CD4 and 70% to 90% CD8. The study noted that FACS-sorted repertoires could contain abundant clonotypes contaminating from the bulk population.

The starting material was CD4+ T cells sorted from PBMCs, obtained on the day of the yellow fever booster vaccination. This clonotype was sampled from a man aged 25-45 years who received the YFV17D yellow fever vaccine. The chain links TRBV5-1 to TRBJ2-7, with D perhaps matching TRBD1 or TRBD2 (5 bases each). The CDR3 DNA reads TGCGCCAGCAGCGGGGACGACTACGAGCAGTACTTC. Amino acids: CASSGDDYEQYF.